This record concerns one T cell receptor (beta chain) sequence. Profiling relied on immunoSEQ multiplex PCR, and the TCRdb table lists in-frame clones only, not all of them. The sample shows about 90,000 clones, around four fifths of them seen only once. This sample stems from a study of blood T cell repertoires in COVID-19. About the research overall: COVID-19 samples, acute and convalescent, were from the United States, Italy and Spain.

This CDR3 contains 17 residues. V dropped 4 bases and J dropped 2 bases, with 18 bases sitting between them. Germline V gives CDR1 MNHEY, CDR2 SVGEGT. The sequencing sample was made of peripheral blood. The TCR originated in a woman in her 70s with active or convalescent COVID-19. V usage is TRBV6-2 or TRBV6-3 and J usage is TRBJ2-1, with D tentatively TRBD2 (6 bases). The CDR3, as DNA: TGTGCCAGCAGTTTCGGGACCTCGTGGGGGGCCTACAATGAGCAGTTCTTC. It yields the protein CASSFGTSWGAYNEQFF.